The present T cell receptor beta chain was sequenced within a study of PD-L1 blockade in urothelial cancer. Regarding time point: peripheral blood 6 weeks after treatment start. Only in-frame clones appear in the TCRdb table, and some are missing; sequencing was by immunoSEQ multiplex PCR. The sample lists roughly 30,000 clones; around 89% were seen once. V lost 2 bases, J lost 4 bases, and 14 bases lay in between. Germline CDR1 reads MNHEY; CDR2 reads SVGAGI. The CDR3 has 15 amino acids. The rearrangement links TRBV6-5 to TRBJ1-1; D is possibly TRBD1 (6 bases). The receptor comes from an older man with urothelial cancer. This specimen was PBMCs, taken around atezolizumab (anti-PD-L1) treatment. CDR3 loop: CASSYKRGAGTEAFF. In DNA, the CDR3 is TGTGCCAGCAGTTACAAACGGGGGGCGGGCACTGAAGCTTTCTTT.